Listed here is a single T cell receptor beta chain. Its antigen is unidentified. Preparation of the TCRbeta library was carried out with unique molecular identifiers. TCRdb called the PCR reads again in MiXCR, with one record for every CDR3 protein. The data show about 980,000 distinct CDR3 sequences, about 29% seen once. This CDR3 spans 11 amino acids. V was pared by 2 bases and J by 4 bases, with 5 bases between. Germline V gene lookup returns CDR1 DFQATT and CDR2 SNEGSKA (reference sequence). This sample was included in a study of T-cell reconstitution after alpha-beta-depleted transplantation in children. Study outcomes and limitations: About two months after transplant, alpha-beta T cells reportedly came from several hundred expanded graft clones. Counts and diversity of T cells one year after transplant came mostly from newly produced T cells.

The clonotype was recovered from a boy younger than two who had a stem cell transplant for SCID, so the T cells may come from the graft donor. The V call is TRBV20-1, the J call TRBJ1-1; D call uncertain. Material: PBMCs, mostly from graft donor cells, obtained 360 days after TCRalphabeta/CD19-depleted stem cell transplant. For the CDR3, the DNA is TGCAGTGCTAGACTTACCACTGAAGCTTTCTTT. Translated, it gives CSARLTTEAFF.